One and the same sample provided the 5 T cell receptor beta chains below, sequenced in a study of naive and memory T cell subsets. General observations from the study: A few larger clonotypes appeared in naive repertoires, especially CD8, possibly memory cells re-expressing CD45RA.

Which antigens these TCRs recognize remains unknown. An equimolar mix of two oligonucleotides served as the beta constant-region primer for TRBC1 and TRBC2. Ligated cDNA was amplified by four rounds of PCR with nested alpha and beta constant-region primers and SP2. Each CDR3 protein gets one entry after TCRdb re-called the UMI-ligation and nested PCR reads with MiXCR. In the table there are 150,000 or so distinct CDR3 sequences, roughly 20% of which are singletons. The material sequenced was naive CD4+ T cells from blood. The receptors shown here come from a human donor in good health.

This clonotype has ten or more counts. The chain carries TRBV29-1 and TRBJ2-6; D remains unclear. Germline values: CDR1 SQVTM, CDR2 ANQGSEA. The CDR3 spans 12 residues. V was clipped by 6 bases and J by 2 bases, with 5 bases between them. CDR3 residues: CSVRTGANVLTF. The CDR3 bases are TGCAGCGTGCGCACTGGGGCCAACGTCCTGACTTTC.

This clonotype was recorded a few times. CDR3 nucleotides: TGTGCCAGCAGCTTAGTGCGGGGCACGGAGTCACCCCTCCACTTT. Translated: CASSLVRGTESPLHF. The rearrangement joins TRBV7-2 to TRBJ1-6, with D perhaps matching TRBD1 (5 bases). Between the trimmed V and J ends, which lost 1 base and 10 bases, there was a span of 14 bases. The CDR3 is 15 residues long. Per the germline V gene, CDR1 is SGHTA and CDR2 is FQGNSA.

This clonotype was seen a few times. The CDR3 region is CASSLVEGHNEQFF. The CDR3 DNA reads as TGTGCCAGCAGTTTAGTAGAGGGGCACAATGAGCAGTTCTTC. This chain joins TRBV12-3 or TRBV12-4 and TRBJ2-1; D tentatively fits TRBD1 or TRBD2 (5 bases each). This CDR3 contains 14 residues. The V end lost 1 base, the J end lost 5 bases, and 9 bases lay between the germline ends.

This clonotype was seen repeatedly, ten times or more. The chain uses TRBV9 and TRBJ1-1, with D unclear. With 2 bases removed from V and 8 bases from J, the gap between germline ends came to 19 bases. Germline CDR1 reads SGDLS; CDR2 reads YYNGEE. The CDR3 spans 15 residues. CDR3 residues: CASSVGQTHSEEAFF. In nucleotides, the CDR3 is TGTGCCAGCAGCGTCGGGCAGACACACAGCGAAGAAGCTTTCTTT.

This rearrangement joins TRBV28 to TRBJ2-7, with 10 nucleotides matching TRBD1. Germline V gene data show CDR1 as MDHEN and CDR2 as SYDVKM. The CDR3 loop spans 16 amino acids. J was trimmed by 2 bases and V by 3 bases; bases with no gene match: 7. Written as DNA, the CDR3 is TGTGCCAGCAGTTTGGGGTATGGACAGGGGGCCTACGAGCAGTACTTC. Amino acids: CASSLGYGQGAYEQYF.